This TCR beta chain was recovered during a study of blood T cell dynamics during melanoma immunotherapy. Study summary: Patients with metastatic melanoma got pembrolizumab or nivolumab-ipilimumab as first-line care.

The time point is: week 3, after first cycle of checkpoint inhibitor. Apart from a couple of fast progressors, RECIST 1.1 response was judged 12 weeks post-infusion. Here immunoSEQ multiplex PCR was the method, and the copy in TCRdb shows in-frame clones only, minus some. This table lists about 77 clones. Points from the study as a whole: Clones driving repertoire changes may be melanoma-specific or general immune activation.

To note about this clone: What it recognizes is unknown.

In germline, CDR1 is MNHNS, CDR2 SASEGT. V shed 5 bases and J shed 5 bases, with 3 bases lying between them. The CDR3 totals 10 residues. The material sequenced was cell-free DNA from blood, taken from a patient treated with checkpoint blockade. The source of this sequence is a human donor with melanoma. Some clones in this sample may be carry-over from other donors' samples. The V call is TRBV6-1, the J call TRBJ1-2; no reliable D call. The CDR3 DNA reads TGTGCCAGCAGTCTATATGGCTACACCTTC. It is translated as CASSLYGYTF.